Below are 23 T cell receptor beta chains sequenced from a single sample in a study of T cell repertoires in cytomegalovirus infection. Each CDR3 protein is one row after TCRdb ran MiXCR on the reads. The repertoire holds around 550,000 distinct CDR3 sequences, with about 26% as singletons. Sequencing was carried out using PBMCs. The receptors derive from a human donor in good health (CMV status not recorded). Some clones in this sample may be carry-over from other donors' samples.

This clonotype showed up just a few times. The chain couples TRBV6-2 or TRBV6-3 to TRBJ2-7; D is uncertain. The germline V gene encodes CDR1 MNHEY and CDR2 SVGEGT. This CDR3 has 16 residues. V lost 2 bases and J 0 bases, leaving 14 bases between the germline ends. In nucleotides, the CDR3 is TGTGCCAGCAGTTACCTCCCTCAGCAGAGCTCCTACGAGCAGTACTTC. Its translation: CASSYLPQQSSYEQYF.

The V gene is TRBV7-8, the J gene TRBJ2-7, with D perhaps TRBD2 (5 bases). CDR1 SGHVS and CDR2 FQNEAQ come from the germline V gene. This CDR3 spans 13 amino acids. Trimming pared 6 bases from V and 4 bases from J, leaving 13 bases between. The CDR3 here is CASSAAPGYEQYV. In DNA, the CDR3 is TGTGCCAGCAGTGCCGCCCCGGGGTACGAGCAGTACGTC.

The CDR3 region is CAWSVFSGGLYNEQFF. The CDR3 nucleotides are TGTGCCTGGAGTGTATTCTCGGGAGGATTGTACAATGAGCAGTTCTTC. V is TRBV30 and J is TRBJ2-1, with 7 bases identical to TRBD2. The CDR3 totals 16 residues. The germline V gene encodes CDR1 GTSNPN and CDR2 SVGIG (reference sequence). Trimming removed 0 bases from V and 4 bases from J; junction bases left unmatched: 9.

This chain uses TRBV29-1 with TRBJ2-1, with 7 bases matching TRBD2. In germline, CDR1 is SQVTM, CDR2 ANQGSEA. Trimming took 1 base from V and 7 from J; bases not matched to a gene: 13. This CDR3 has 16 amino acids. The DNA for the CDR3 is TGCAGCGTTGAAGGCCAACACCGGGAGGTTGGTAATGAGCAGTTCTTC. Amino acid sequence: CSVEGQHREVGNEQFF.

V usage is TRBV30 and J usage is TRBJ2-1; D is ambiguous. The V gene's germline CDR1 is GTSNPN and CDR2 SVGIG (reference sequence). V lost 0 bases, J lost 7 bases, and 7 bases lay in between. The CDR3 loop spans 12 amino acids. For the CDR3, the DNA is TGTGCCTGGAGTGTATCCTCAAATGAGCAGTTCTTC. It encodes CAWSVSSNEQFF.

This chain uses TRBV7-2 with TRBJ2-2, with TRBD2 identical over 10 bases. Germline CDR1 SGHTA, CDR2 FQGNSA. The V and J ends lost 2 bases and 5 bases, in that order; junction bases with no gene match: 5. The CDR3 runs 16 residues. CDR3 DNA sequence: TGTGCCAGCAGCTTACGAGCGGGAGGGCTGACCGGGGAGCTGTTTTTT. This encodes CASSLRAGGLTGELFF.

Many counts were recorded for this clonotype. At one of its ends the junction is not consistent with the germline gene, which may arise from a read error. This chain joins TRBV7-2 and TRBJ2-4; 9 nucleotides align to TRBD2. This CDR3 region has 12 residues. Germline V gene lookup returns CDR1 SGHTA and CDR2 FQGNSA. CDR3 protein: CASSKGLAQPNF. The CDR3 nucleotides read TGTGCCAGCAGCAAGGGACTAGCTCAGCCAAACTTC.

This rearrangement joins TRBV12-5 to TRBJ1-3, with D tentatively TRBD1 (6 bases). The CDR3 covers 19 residues. The V gene lost 2 bases and the J gene lost 0 bases, with 20 bases spanning the gap. CDR1 LGHNT and CDR2 FRNRAP come from the germline V gene. This CDR3 reads CASGLPHVPGDSSGNTIYF. The CDR3 nucleotides read TGTGCTAGTGGTTTGCCCCACGTCCCAGGGGACTCCTCTGGAAACACCATATATTTT.

In its sample, this clonotype was seen many times. This rearrangement joins TRBV7-2 to TRBJ1-1; D remains unclear. The CDR3 length is 13 residues. V was trimmed by 3 bases and J by 5 bases, leaving 10 bases between them. Per the germline V gene, CDR1 is SGHTA and CDR2 is FQGNSA. The chain's CDR3 is CASSFDRQTEAFF. The DNA for the CDR3 is TGTGCCAGCAGCTTTGATAGGCAAACTGAAGCTTTCTTT.

This clonotype has at least ten counts. The rearrangement links TRBV12-3 or TRBV12-4 to TRBJ2-1; a weak D match, TRBD2 (5 bases). V lost 3 bases and J lost 7, with 16 bases in between. CDR3 length: 15 amino acids. The CDR3 bases are TGTGCCAGCAGTTTCCTCTCGGGATATGGGAATGAGCAGTTCTTC. As protein: CASSFLSGYGNEQFF.

The V gene is TRBV7-9, the J gene TRBJ2-1; 15 bases are shared with TRBD2. The CDR3 contains 18 residues. Germline V gene sequence: CDR1 SEHNR, CDR2 FQNEAQ (reference sequence). J gave up 9 bases and V 1 base, and 10 bases lay outside the gene matches. The CDR3 here is CASSLEGRTSGRASEQFF. The CDR3 DNA is TGTGCCAGCAGCTTAGAGGGGCGGACTAGCGGGAGGGCCTCTGAGCAGTTCTTC.

This clonotype came up many times. The chain has TRBV7-2 and TRBJ1-2, with unresolved D. CDR1 is SGHTA, CDR2 FQGNSA, per germline. This CDR3 comprises 15 residues. Trimming shortened V by 2 bases and J by 4 bases, and 14 bases separated the two germline ends. The CDR3 DNA follows: TGTGCCAGCAGCTTAAGTTTTAGGGCGAGCTATGGCTACACCTTC. Its translation is CASSLSFRASYGYTF.

This clonotype has just a few counts. The chain combines TRBV4-1 with TRBJ2-1; 7 positions match TRBD2. This CDR3 contains 14 residues. V lost 0 bases to trimming and J lost 12 bases; unmatched junction nucleotides: 8. Germline CDR1 reads MGHRA; CDR2 reads YSYEKL. The chain's CDR3 is CASSQDHLRESQFF. As DNA, the CDR3 is TGCGCCAGCAGCCAAGATCATTTGCGGGAGTCGCAGTTCTTC.

The sample holds a few counts of this clonotype. The chain is built from TRBV5-4 and TRBJ2-3; 9 positions agree with TRBD2. The CDR3 is 17 residues long. With V trimmed by 1 base and J by 5 bases, 11 bases remained unmatched. In germline, CDR1 is SGHNT, CDR2 YYREEE (reference sequence). CDR3 in DNA: TGTGCCAGCAGCTTGCGGCTCGGGGCGGGAGGGAGAGATACGCAGTATTTT. Encoded protein: CASSLRLGAGGRDTQYF.

At least ten counts were recorded for this clonotype. The chain is built from TRBV12-3 or TRBV12-4 and TRBJ2-1; TRBD2 matches 12 bases. Trimming at V came to 7 bases and at J to 7 bases, leaving 8 bases not matched to a gene. The CDR3 runs 15 residues. The CDR3 protein is CASTRLAGVVNEQFF. CDR3 coding DNA: TGTGCCAGCACCCGACTAGCGGGAGTGGTTAATGAGCAGTTCTTC.

This clonotype appeared a few times. The rearrangement links TRBV7-2 to TRBJ2-1; 11 positions match TRBD2. With 1 base clipped from V and 6 bases from J, the junction kept 5 bases outside the gene matches. The V gene's germline CDR1 is SGHTA and CDR2 FQGNSA. CDR3 length: 16 residues. The CDR3 protein is CASSLVLAGVVNEQFF. DNA for the CDR3: TGTGCCAGCAGCTTAGTACTAGCGGGAGTAGTCAATGAGCAGTTCTTC.

The genes are TRBV15 and TRBJ1-6; D call uncertain. The CDR3 is 12 amino acids. V dropped 0 bases and J dropped 7 bases, with 1 base sitting between them. Germline-derived CDR1 and CDR2 are LNHNV and YYDKDF (reference sequence). CDR3 residues: CATSRENSPLHF. CDR3 coding DNA: TGTGCCACCAGCAGAGAAAATTCACCCCTCCACTTT.

This clonotype was counted at least ten times. This chain connects TRBV14 to TRBJ2-2; D might be TRBD1 or TRBD2, each matching 6 bases. The V end was cut by 3 bases, the J end by 4 bases, with 12 bases between. The CDR3 has 15 residues. Germline assignment: CDR1 SGHDN and CDR2 FVKESK. The CDR3 spells CASSHRPGATGELFF. The CDR3 DNA reads as TGTGCCAGCAGCCATCGTCCGGGGGCCACCGGGGAGCTGTTTTTT. Full variable domain (remainder filled in from reference TRBV14 and TRBJ2-2): EAGVTQFPSHSVIEKGQTVTLRCDPISGHDNLYWYRRVMGKEIKFLLHFVKESKQDESGMPNNRFLAERTGGTYSTLKVQPAELEDSGVYFCASSHRPGATGELFFGEGSRLTVL.

The V call is TRBV6-2 or TRBV6-3, the J call TRBJ2-3; D might be TRBD2 (6 bases). The CDR3 loop spans 14 amino acids. In germline, CDR1 is MNHEY, CDR2 SVGEGT. Trimming pared 4 bases from V and 0 bases from J, leaving 8 bases between. This CDR3 reads CASSWSGSTDTQYF. In DNA form, the CDR3 reads TGTGCCAGCAGTTGGAGCGGGAGCACAGATACGCAGTATTTT.

This clonotype was counted many times. V gene TRBV12-3 or TRBV12-4 combines with J gene TRBJ2-5; D ambiguous. Between the trimmed V and J ends, which lost 6 bases and 13 bases, there was a span of 21 bases. CDR3 length: 13 residues. The CDR3 DNA sequence: TGTGCCAGCAGGCCGGGTTACAAGGGCATAGGGTACTTC. The encoded protein is CASRPGYKGIGYF.

The chain combines TRBV5-1 with TRBJ2-7; 9 bases are shared with TRBD2. From germline, CDR1 is SGHRS and CDR2 YFSETQ. The junction had 14 bases not matched to a gene; V was cut back by 4 bases and J by 6 bases. CDR3 size: 16 residues. CDR3 sequence (DNA): TGCGCCAGCAGCCACCGGACGGTACTAGCGGGTATCGAGCAGTACGTC. Amino acids: CASSHRTVLAGIEQYV.

The chain has TRBV6-1 and TRBJ1-1; D gene unclear. Germline V lookup: CDR1 MNHNS, CDR2 SASEGT. The CDR3 covers 13 residues. Trimming pared 5 bases from V and 0 bases from J, leaving 7 bases between. The CDR3 DNA sequence: TGTGCCAGCAGTAGGATGATGAACACTGAAGCTTTCTTT. Amino acids: CASSRMMNTEAFF.

V is TRBV2 and J is TRBJ2-1; TRBD1 might be the D (5 bases). CDR1 is SNHLY, CDR2 FYNNEI, per germline. Trimming left V 6 bases short and J 5 bases short, with 14 bases between. CDR3 length: 14 residues. The CDR3 loop is CASSPRGFDNEQFF. CDR3 DNA: TGTGCCAGCAGCCCTAGGGGATTCGACAATGAGCAGTTCTTC.